This TCR beta chain derives from a study of blood T cell repertoires in COVID-19. V gave up 8 bases and J gave up 3 bases, with 14 bases separating them. Germline-derived CDR1 and CDR2 are SNHLY and FYNNEI. The CDR3 covers 13 residues. Per the authors' pipeline: Reference gene primer amplification gave nucleated cell count estimates. Sequenced by immunoSEQ multiplex PCR; TCRdb stores in-frame clones only, minus some. The D gene and trimming were derived from the DNA, and the V and J assignments and clone size from that table. The sample shows 280,000 or so clones, 85% of them seen only once. The sequence was obtained from a human donor in a cohort sampled during active COVID-19. The sequenced sample consisted of peripheral blood. This chain joins TRBV2 and TRBJ2-7; the D gene is possibly TRBD1 (6 bases). This CDR3 is CASFRDTNYEQYF. The CDR3 DNA is TGTGCCAGCTTCCGGGACACAAACTACGAGCAGTACTTC.